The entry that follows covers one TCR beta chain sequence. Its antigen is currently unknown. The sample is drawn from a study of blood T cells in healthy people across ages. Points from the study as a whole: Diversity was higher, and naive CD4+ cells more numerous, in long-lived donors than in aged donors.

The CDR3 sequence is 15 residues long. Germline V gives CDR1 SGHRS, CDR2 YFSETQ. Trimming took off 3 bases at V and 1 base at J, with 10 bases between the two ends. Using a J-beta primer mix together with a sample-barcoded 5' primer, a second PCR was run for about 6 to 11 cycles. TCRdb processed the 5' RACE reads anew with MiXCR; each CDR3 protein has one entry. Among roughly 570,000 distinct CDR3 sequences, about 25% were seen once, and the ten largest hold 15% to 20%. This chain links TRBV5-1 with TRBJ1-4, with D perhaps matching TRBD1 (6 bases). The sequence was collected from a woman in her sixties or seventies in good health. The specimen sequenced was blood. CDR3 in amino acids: CASSSSGETNEKLFF. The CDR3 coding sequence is TGCGCCAGCAGCTCCTCAGGGGAAACTAATGAAAAACTGTTTTTT.